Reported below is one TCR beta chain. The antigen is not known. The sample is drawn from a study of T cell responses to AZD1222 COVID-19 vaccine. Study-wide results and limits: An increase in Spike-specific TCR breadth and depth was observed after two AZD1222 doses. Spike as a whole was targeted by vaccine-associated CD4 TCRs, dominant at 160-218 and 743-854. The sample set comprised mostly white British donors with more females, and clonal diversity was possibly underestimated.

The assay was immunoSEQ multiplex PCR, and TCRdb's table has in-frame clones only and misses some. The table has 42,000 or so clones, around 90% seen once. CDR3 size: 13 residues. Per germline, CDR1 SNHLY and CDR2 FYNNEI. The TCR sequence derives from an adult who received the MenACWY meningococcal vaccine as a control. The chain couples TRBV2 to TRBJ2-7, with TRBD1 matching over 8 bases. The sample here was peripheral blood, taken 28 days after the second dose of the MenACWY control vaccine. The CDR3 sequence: CTSTSQTGGEQYF. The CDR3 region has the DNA TGTACTTCAACCAGCCAAACAGGGGGGGAGCAGTACTTC.